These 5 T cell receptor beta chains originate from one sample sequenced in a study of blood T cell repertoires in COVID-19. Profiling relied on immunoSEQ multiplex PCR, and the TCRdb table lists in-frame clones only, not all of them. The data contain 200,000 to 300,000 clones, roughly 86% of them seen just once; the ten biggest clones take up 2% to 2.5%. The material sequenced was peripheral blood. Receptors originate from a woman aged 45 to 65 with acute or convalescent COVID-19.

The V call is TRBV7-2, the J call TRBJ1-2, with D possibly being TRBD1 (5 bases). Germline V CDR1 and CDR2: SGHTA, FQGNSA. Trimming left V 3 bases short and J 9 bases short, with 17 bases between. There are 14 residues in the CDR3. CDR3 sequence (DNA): TGTGCCAGCAGCTTGAGGCAGGGCCTAGGGAGCTACACCTTC. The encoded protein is CASSLRQGLGSYTF.

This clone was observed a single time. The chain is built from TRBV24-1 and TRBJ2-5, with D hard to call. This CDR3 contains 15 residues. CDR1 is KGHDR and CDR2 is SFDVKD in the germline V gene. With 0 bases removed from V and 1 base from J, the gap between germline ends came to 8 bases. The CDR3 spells CATSDLQDPQETQYF. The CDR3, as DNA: TGTGCCACCAGTGATTTGCAGGATCCCCAAGAGACCCAGTACTTC.

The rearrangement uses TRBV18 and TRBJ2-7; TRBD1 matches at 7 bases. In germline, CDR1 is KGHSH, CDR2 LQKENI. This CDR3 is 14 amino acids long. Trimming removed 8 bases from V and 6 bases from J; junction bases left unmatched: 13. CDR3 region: CASAAGTVTSEQYF. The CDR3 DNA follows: TGTGCCAGCGCCGCCGGGACAGTCACTTCCGAGCAGTACTTC. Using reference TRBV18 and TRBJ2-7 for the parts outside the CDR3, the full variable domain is NAGVMQNPRHLVRRRGQEARLRCSPMKGHSHVYWYRQLPEEGLKFMVYLQKENIIDESGMPKERFSAEFPKEGPSILRIQQVVRGDSAAYFCASAAGTVTSEQYFGPGTRLTVT.

For the CDR3, the DNA is TGTGCCAGCAGCAAAGTCGGGACGGGAGGGCCCTGGGATGAGCAGTTCTTC. Residues: CASSKVGTGGPWDEQFF. The chain combines TRBV21-1 with TRBJ2-1; the table assigns TRBD2, which was not confirmed against the DNA. TRBV21-1 is an annotated pseudogene. CDR3 length: 17 amino acids.

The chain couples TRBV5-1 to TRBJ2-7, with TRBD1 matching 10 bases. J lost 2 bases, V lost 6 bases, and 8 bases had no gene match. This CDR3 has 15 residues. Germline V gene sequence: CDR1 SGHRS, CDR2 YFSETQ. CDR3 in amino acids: CASKGGDRGTYEQYF. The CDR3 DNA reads TGCGCCAGCAAGGGAGGGGACAGGGGTACCTACGAGCAGTACTTC.